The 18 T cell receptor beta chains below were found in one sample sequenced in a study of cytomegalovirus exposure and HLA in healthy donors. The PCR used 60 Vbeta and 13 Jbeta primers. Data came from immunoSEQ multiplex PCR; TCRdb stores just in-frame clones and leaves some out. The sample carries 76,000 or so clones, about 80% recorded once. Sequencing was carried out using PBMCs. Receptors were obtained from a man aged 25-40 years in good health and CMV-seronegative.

The CDR3 nucleotides read TGTGCCAGTAGTACCCTAGGGGGGGCCTCTGACTATGGCTACACCTTC. It specifies CASSTLGGASDYGYTF. V and J are TRBV19 and TRBJ1-2; possible D gene TRBD1, 6 bases. The CDR3 contains 16 residues. CDR1 is LNHDA and CDR2 is SQIVND in the germline V gene (reference sequence). Trimming took off 4 bases at V and 3 bases at J, with 18 bases between the two ends.

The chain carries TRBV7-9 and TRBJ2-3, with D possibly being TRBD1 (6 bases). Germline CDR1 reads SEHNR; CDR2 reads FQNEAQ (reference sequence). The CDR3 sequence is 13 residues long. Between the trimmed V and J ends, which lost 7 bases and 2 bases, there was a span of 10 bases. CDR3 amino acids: CASTGVLTDTQYF. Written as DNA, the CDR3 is TGTGCCAGCACAGGGGTACTCACAGATACGCAGTATTTT.

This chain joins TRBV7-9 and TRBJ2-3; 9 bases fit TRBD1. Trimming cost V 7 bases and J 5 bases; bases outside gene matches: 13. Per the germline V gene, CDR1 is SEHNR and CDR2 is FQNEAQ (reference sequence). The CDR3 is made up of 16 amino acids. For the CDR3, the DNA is TGTGCCAGCACGGGGCGAACAGGGGGCGCCGTAGATACGCAGTATTTT. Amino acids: CASTGRTGGAVDTQYF.

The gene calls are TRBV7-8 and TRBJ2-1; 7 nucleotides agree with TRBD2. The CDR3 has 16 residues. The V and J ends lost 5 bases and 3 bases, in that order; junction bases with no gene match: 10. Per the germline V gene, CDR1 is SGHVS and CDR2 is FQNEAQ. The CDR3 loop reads CASSGFGAGSYNEQFF. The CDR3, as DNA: TGTGCCAGCAGCGGTTTTGGAGCGGGGAGCTACAATGAGCAGTTCTTC.

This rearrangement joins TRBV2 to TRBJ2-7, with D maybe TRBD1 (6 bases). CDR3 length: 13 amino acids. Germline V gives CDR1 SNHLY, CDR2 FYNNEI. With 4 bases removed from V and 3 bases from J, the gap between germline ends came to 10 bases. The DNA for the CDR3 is TGTGCCAGCAGTGGCGGACAGTACTACGAGCAGTACTTC. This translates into CASSGGQYYEQYF.

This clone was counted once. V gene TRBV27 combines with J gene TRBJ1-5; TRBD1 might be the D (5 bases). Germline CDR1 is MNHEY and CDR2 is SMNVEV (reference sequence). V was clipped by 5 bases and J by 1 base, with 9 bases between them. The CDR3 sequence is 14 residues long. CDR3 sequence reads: CASSVSGSNQPQHF. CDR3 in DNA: TGTGCCAGCAGTGTTTCAGGGAGCAATCAGCCCCAGCATTTT.

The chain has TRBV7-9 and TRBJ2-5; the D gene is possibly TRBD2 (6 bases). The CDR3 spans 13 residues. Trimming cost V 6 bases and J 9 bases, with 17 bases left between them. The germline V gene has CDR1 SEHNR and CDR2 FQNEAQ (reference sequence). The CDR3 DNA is TGTGCCAGCAGGACGGGAGCCACGGGGGCCCAGTACTTC. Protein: CASRTGATGAQYF.

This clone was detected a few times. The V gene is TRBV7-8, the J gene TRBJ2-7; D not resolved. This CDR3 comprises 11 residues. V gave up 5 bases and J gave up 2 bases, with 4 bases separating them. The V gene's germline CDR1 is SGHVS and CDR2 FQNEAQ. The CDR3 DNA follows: TGTGCCAGCAGCCTTACCTACGAGCAGTACTTC. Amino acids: CASSLTYEQYF.

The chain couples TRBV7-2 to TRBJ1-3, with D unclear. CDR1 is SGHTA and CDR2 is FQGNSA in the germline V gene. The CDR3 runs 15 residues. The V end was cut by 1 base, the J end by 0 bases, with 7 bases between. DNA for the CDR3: TGTGCCAGCAGCTTAGAAAACATCTCTGGAAACACCATATATTTT. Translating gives CASSLENISGNTIYF.

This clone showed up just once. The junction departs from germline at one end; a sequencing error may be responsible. CDR3 sequence: CSSGYLGDRGREQYF. The CDR3 nucleotides are TGTTCCAGCGGATATCTGGGGGACAGGGGACGCGAGCAGTACTTC. The V and J genes are TRBV7-9 and TRBJ2-7, with 10 nucleotides matching TRBD1. Looked up from germline, CDR1 is SEHNR and CDR2 is FQNEAQ (reference sequence). The CDR3 contains 15 residues.

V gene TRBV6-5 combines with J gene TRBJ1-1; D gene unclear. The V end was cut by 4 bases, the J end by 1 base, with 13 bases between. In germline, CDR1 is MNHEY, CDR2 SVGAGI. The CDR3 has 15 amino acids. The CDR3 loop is CASSWSVITNTEAFF. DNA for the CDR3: TGTGCCAGCAGTTGGTCAGTGATTACGAACACTGAAGCTTTCTTT.

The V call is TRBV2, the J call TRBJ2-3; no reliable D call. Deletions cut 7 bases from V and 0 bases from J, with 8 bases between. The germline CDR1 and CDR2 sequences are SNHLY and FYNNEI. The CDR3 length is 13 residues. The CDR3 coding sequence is TGTGCCAGCACAGAAGTCAGCACAGATACGCAGTATTTT. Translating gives CASTEVSTDTQYF.

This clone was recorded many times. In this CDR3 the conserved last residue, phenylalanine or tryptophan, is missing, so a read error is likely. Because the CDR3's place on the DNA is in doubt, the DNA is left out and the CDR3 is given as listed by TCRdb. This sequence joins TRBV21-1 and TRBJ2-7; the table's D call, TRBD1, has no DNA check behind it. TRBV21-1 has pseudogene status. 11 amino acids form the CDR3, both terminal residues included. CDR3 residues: CASSKGEQGVL.

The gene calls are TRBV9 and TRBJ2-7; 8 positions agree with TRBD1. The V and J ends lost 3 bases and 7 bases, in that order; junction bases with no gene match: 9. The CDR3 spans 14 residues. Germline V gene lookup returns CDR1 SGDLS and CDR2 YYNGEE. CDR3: CASSGRQGSGEQYF. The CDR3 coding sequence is TGTGCCAGCAGCGGCCGACAGGGGAGCGGGGAGCAGTACTTC.

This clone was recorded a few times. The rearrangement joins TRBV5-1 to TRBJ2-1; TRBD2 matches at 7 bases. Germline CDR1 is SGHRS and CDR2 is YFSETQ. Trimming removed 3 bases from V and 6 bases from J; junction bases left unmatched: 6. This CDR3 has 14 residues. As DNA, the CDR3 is TGCGCCAGCAGCTATAGACTAGCAGGCAATGAGCAGTTCTTC. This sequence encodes CASSYRLAGNEQFF.

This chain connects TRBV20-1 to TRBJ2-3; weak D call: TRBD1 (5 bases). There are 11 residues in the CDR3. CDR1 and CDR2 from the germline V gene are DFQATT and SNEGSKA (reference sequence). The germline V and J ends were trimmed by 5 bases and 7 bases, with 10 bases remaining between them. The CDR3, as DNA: TGCAGTGCTGCCCCAGGGAATACGCAGTATTTT. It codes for CSAAPGNTQYF.

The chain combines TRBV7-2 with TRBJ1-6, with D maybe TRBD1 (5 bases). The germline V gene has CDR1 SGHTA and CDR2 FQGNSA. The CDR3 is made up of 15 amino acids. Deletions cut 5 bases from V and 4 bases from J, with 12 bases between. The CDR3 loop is CASSRDSAYNSPLHF. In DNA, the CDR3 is TGTGCCAGCAGCCGAGACAGCGCTTATAATTCACCCCTCCACTTT.

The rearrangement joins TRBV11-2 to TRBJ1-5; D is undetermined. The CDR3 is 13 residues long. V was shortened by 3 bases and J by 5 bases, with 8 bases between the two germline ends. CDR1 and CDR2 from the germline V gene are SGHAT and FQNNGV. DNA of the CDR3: TGTGCCAGCAGCTTCCGGGAGGATCAGCCCCAGCATTTT. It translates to CASSFREDQPQHF. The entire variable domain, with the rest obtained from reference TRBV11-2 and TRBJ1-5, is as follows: EAGVAQSPRYKIIEKRQSVAFWCNPISGHATLYWYQQILGQGPKLLIQFQNNGVVDDSQLPKDRFSAERLKGVDSTLKIQPAKLEDSAVYLCASSFREDQPQHFGDGTRLSIL.